Listed here are 25 T cell receptor beta chains from one sample, sequenced in a study of cytomegalovirus exposure and HLA in healthy donors (dated by TCRdb to about 2017). Libraries were built with the immunoSEQ multiplex PCR assay. The multiplex PCR relied on a mix of 60 forward primers for TCR Vbeta segments and 13 reverse primers for TCR Jbeta segments. TCRdb retrieved this table from immuneACCESS and kept in-frame rearrangements only. Not all clones are present; in checked studies, unresolved V genes account for under half, and no reason is known for the remainder. The sample table shows approximately 120,000 clones, and under 85% are seen once. Of the sample, around 4.2% falls within the top ten clones. The sample consisted of PBMCs. These receptors were taken from a woman aged 50 to 65 in good health and CMV-seropositive.

This clone has a single count. The V gene is TRBV4-3, the J gene TRBJ2-1; 7 bases match TRBD2. V shed 3 bases, J shed 10 bases, and the junction held 3 bases outside the gene matches. Germline-derived CDR1 and CDR2 are LGHNA and YSLEER. The CDR3 sequence is 12 residues long. The CDR3 protein is CASSHSAGEQFF. CDR3 sequence (DNA): TGCGCCAGCAGCCACTCAGCGGGGGAGCAGTTCTTC.

The rearrangement joins TRBV19 to TRBJ1-5; 8 positions agree with TRBD1. The CDR3 is 13 residues long. V gave up 6 bases and J gave up 6 bases; unmatched junction bases: 4. CDR1 LNHDA and CDR2 SQIVND come from the germline V gene (reference sequence). In DNA form, the CDR3 reads TGTGCCAGTAGCAGGGGGCGCACTCAGCCCCAGCATTTT. Amino acid sequence: CASSRGRTQPQHF.

This clone has just a few counts. Other nucleotide sequences in the sample specify the same CDR3. J is TRBJ2-1 and V is TRBV13, with 9 bases that match TRBD2. Germline loops: CDR1 PRHDT, CDR2 FYEKMQ (reference sequence). This CDR3 is built from 16 residues. Unmatched junction bases numbered 6, after V lost 2 bases and J lost 4 bases. CDR3 in amino acids: CASSLSGGGVYNEQFF. The CDR3 DNA reads TGTGCCAGCAGCTTATCCGGCGGGGGGGTATACAATGAGCAGTTCTTC. Complete variable domain (other parts from reference TRBV13 and TRBJ2-1): AAGVIQSPRHLIKEKRETATLKCYPIPRHDTVYWYQQGPGQDPQFLISFYEKMQSDKGSIPDRFSAQQFSDYHSELNMSSLELGDSALYFCASSLSGGGVYNEQFFGPGTRLTVL.

This sequence joins TRBV30 and TRBJ1-2; no reliable D call. Germline V CDR1 and CDR2: GTSNPN, SVGIG (reference sequence). This CDR3 spans 13 amino acids. V shed 0 bases and J shed 2 bases, with 7 bases lying between them. The CDR3 DNA is TGTGCCTGGAGTGTACGGTTAAACTATGGCTACACCTTC. Residues: CAWSVRLNYGYTF.

The rearrangement links TRBV6-5 to TRBJ2-6, with a tentative D call TRBD1 (6 bases). V was cut by 0 bases and J by 1 base, with 7 bases left in between. CDR3 size: 16 residues. Per the germline V gene, CDR1 is MNHEY and CDR2 is SVGAGI. CDR3 sequence reads: CASSYSGASGANVLTF. As DNA, the CDR3 is TGTGCCAGCAGTTACTCGGGGGCATCTGGGGCCAACGTCCTGACTTTC.

The chain recombines TRBV10-3 with TRBJ2-7, with unresolved D. Germline loops: CDR1 ENHRY, CDR2 SYGVKD. The length of the CDR3 is 14 residues. Trimming took off 8 bases at V and 2 bases at J, with 16 bases between the two ends. CDR3 in amino acids: CAIGRIEATYEQYF. The CDR3 DNA sequence: TGTGCCATCGGTAGAATTGAGGCGACCTACGAGCAGTACTTC.

The rearrangement joins TRBV5-1 to TRBJ2-6; the match to TRBD2 covers 9 bases. There are 18 residues in the CDR3. V lost 4 bases to trimming and J lost 3 bases; unmatched junction nucleotides: 11. Germline CDR1 is SGHRS and CDR2 is YFSETQ. This chain's CDR3 is CASSRGAGGLGGANVLTF. The CDR3 DNA sequence: TGCGCCAGCAGCCGAGGGGCGGGGGGGCTAGGTGGGGCCAACGTCCTGACTTTC.

The genes are TRBV19 and TRBJ1-5, with 10 bases matching TRBD1. The germline V gene has CDR1 LNHDA and CDR2 SQIVND (reference sequence). The CDR3 is made up of 15 amino acids. V shed 7 bases, J shed 4 bases, and the junction held 7 bases outside the gene matches. CDR3 in DNA: TGTGCCAGTATCCAAGCGGACAGGGGGAATCAGCCCCAGCATTTT. This encodes CASIQADRGNQPQHF. Supplemented by reference TRBV19 and TRBJ1-5, the full variable domain reads DGGITQSPKYLFRKEGQNVTLSCEQNLNHDAMYWYRQDPGQGLRLIYYSQIVNDFQKGDIAEGYSVSREKKESFPLTVTSAQKNPTAFYLCASIQADRGNQPQHFGDGTRLSIL.

The chain employs TRBV7-9 and TRBJ1-5; a weak D match, TRBD1 (5 bases). V was shortened by 7 bases and J by 9 bases, with 13 bases between the two germline ends. From germline, CDR1 is SEHNR and CDR2 FQNEAQ (reference sequence). The CDR3 runs 12 residues. CDR3 in amino acids: CASNPGGGPQHF. CDR3 in DNA: TGTGCCAGCAACCCGGGCGGGGGGCCCCAGCATTTT.

The J gene is TRBJ2-7, the V gene TRBV28, with D possibly matching TRBD2 (6 bases). The CDR3 sequence is 13 residues long. V was pared by 5 bases and J by 7 bases, with 15 bases between. Looked up from germline, CDR1 is MDHEN and CDR2 is SYDVKM. The CDR3 loop is CASSPPGVKEQYF. In DNA, the CDR3 is TGTGCCAGCAGTCCACCGGGGGTGAAGGAGCAGTACTTC.

This chain joins TRBV7-2 and TRBJ1-2, with D perhaps TRBD1 (5 bases). Trimming cost V 1 base and J 1 base, with 13 bases left between them. CDR1 is SGHTA and CDR2 is FQGNSA in the germline V gene. The CDR3 runs to 16 residues. The CDR3 coding sequence is TGTGCCAGCAGCTTAGTTGGGACGGGGGTTAACTATGGCTACACCTTC. Its translation is CASSLVGTGVNYGYTF. The full variable domain, with the rest looked up from reference TRBV7-2 and TRBJ1-2, is GAGVSQSPSNKVTEKGKDVELRCDPISGHTALYWYRQSLGQGLEFLIYFQGNSAPDKSGLPSDRFSAERTGGSVSTLTIQRTQQEDSAVYLCASSLVGTGVNYGYTFGSGTRLTVV.

V gene TRBV4-2 combines with J gene TRBJ1-4, with D possibly being TRBD1 (6 bases). CDR1 LGHNA and CDR2 YNFKEQ come from the germline V gene. The CDR3 sequence is 17 residues long. V shed 0 bases and J shed 6 bases, with 17 bases lying between them. The CDR3 loop is CASSQEGQGSTYEKLFF. CDR3 nucleotide sequence: TGTGCCAGCAGCCAAGAGGGGCAGGGGTCGACTTATGAAAAACTGTTTTTT.

The rearrangement joins TRBV5-4 to TRBJ1-3; 7 bases line up with TRBD1. CDR3 length: 14 residues. Per germline, CDR1 SGHNT and CDR2 YYREEE (reference sequence). Trimming cost V 4 bases and J 2 bases; bases outside gene matches: 3. CDR3 coding DNA: TGTGCCAGCAGCCAGGACAGGCCTGGAAACACCATATATTTT. It is translated as CASSQDRPGNTIYF.

As DNA, the CDR3 is TGTGCCAGCAGCTTAGCCGGGACTCACACAGATACGCAGTATTTT. This encodes CASSLAGTHTDTQYF. The V call is TRBV7-2, the J call TRBJ2-3; possible D gene TRBD2, 6 bases. Trimming took off 0 bases at V and 2 bases at J, with 9 bases between the two ends. The V gene's germline CDR1 is SGHTA and CDR2 FQGNSA. The CDR3 consists of 15 residues.

This sequence joins TRBV5-6 and TRBJ1-1; D is uncertain. CDR3 length: 13 residues. Germline values: CDR1 SGHDT, CDR2 YYEEEE. V was cut by 0 bases and J by 8 bases, with 11 bases left in between. This chain's CDR3 is CASSLGQILEAFF. CDR3 sequence (DNA): TGTGCCAGCAGCTTGGGCCAGATTTTAGAAGCTTTCTTT.

The genes are TRBV29-1 and TRBJ2-7; D may be TRBD1 (6 bases). V was cut by 1 base and J by 3 bases, with 7 bases left in between. From germline, CDR1 is SQVTM and CDR2 ANQGSEA. The length of the CDR3 is 12 residues. In DNA form, the CDR3 reads TGCAGCGTTGAAGTAGGGGGCTACGAGCAGTACTTC. It yields the protein CSVEVGGYEQYF.

The chain has TRBV18 and TRBJ1-2; 9 bases line up with TRBD1. Germline trimming cut 3 bases from V and 6 bases from J; bases unmatched to any gene: 5. Germline assignment: CDR1 KGHSH and CDR2 LQKENI. The CDR3 consists of 14 residues. The CDR3 nucleotides are TGTGCCAGCTCACCTAACCGGGACAGGGATGGCTACACCTTC. It translates to CASSPNRDRDGYTF.

This clone was seen a few times. The chain couples TRBV19 to TRBJ1-5, with D uncertain. Looked up from germline, CDR1 is LNHDA and CDR2 is SQIVND (reference sequence). This CDR3 is 19 amino acids long. V was shortened by 4 bases and J by 0 bases, with 22 bases between the two germline ends. CDR3 residues: CASSNPRTWAQYSNQPQHF. Written as DNA, the CDR3 is TGTGCCAGTAGTAACCCGCGAACCTGGGCACAATATAGCAATCAGCCCCAGCATTTT.

V gene TRBV13 combines with J gene TRBJ2-5, with 8 bases that match TRBD2. The germline gives CDR1 PRHDT, CDR2 FYEKMQ (reference sequence). The CDR3 spans 14 residues. The V segment lost 2 bases and the J segment 3 bases; nucleotides outside the gene matches: 2. The CDR3 spells CASSLKAGEETQYF. DNA for the CDR3: TGTGCCAGCAGCTTAAAAGCGGGGGAAGAGACCCAGTACTTC.

The chain has TRBV5-1 and TRBJ1-2; 9 positions match TRBD1. With 5 bases clipped from V and 4 bases from J, the junction kept 9 bases outside the gene matches. Germline CDR1 reads SGHRS; CDR2 reads YFSETQ. The CDR3 runs to 15 residues. The DNA of the CDR3 is TGCGCCAGCAGAACAGGAGTGGGACAGGGCTATGGCTACACCTTC. Residues: CASRTGVGQGYGYTF.

The rearrangement uses TRBV27 and TRBJ2-5; 8 bases line up with TRBD2. Per germline, CDR1 MNHEY and CDR2 SMNVEV (reference sequence). This CDR3 contains 14 residues. The V and J ends lost 8 bases and 1 base, in that order; junction bases with no gene match: 6. CDR3 region: CASRLAGTQETQYF. CDR3 nucleotide sequence: TGTGCCAGCCGTCTAGCGGGTACCCAAGAGACCCAGTACTTC.

This sequence joins TRBV5-1 and TRBJ2-2; D perhaps matches TRBD2 (6 bases). V lost 2 bases and J lost 4, with 12 bases in between. The CDR3 runs 15 residues. From germline, CDR1 is SGHRS and CDR2 YFSETQ. The CDR3 loop is CASSLAGPTTGELFF. The CDR3 nucleotides are TGCGCCAGCAGCTTAGCGGGTCCCACCACCGGGGAGCTGTTTTTT. The variable domain in full, with the rest retrieved from reference TRBV5-1 and TRBJ2-2, is KAGVTQTPRYLIKTRGQQVTLSCSPISGHRSVSWYQQTPGQGLQFLFEYFSETQRNKGNFPGRFSGRQFSNSRSEMNVSTLELGDSALYLCASSLAGPTTGELFFGEGSRLTVL.

The chain carries TRBV9 and TRBJ2-7; D possibly corresponds to TRBD2 (6 bases). The germline V gene encodes CDR1 SGDLS and CDR2 YYNGEE. Trimming stripped 0 bases from V and 0 bases from J, with 16 bases between. This CDR3 contains 17 residues. CDR3 nucleotides: TGTGCCAGCAGCGTAGGTTGGAGGGGTTCGGGCTCCTACGAGCAGTACTTC. Protein sequence: CASSVGWRGSGSYEQYF.

This clone was observed a few times. V usage is TRBV6-6 and J usage is TRBJ2-2, with 7 bases identical to TRBD2. Trimming removed 7 bases from V and 2 bases from J; junction bases left unmatched: 4. This CDR3 is built from 14 residues. The germline gives CDR1 MNHNY, CDR2 SVGAGI (reference sequence). CDR3 residues: CASTQRDNTGELFF. CDR3 sequence (DNA): TGTGCCAGCACCCAGCGGGATAACACCGGGGAGCTGTTTTTT.

J is TRBJ2-3 and V is TRBV5-1; no definite D call. From germline, CDR1 is SGHRS and CDR2 YFSETQ. The length of the CDR3 is 16 residues. Trimming stripped 0 bases from V and 2 bases from J, with 13 bases between. The CDR3 sequence is CASSLVVGSNTDTQYF. The CDR3 nucleotides read TGCGCCAGCAGCTTGGTTGTTGGCTCGAACACAGATACGCAGTATTTT.